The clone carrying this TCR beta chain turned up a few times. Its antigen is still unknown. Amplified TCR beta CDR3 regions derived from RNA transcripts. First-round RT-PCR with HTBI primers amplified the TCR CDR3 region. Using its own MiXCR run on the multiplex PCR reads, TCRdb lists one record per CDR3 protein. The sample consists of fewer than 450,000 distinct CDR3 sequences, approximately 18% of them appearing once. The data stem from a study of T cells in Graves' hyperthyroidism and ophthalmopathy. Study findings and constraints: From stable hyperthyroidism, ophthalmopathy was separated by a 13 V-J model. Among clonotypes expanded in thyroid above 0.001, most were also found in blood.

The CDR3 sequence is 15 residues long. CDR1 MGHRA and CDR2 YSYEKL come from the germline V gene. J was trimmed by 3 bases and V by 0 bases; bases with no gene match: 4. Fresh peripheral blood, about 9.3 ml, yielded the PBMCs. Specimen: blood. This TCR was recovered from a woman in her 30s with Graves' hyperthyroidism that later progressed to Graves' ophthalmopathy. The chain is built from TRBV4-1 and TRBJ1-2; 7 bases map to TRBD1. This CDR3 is CASSQETGVHYGYTF. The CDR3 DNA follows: TGCGCCAGCAGCCAAGAAACAGGGGTCCACTATGGCTACACCTTC.